The source of this T cell receptor beta chain is a study of blood T cell repertoires in COVID-19. Study-wide context: Sites across the United States, Italy and Spain contributed samples from acute and convalescent COVID-19. Nucleic acid was either cDNA or gDNA, and it came from T cells, B-cell-depleted T cells, or PBMCs.

Source study methods: Amplification of reference gene primers provided the estimated nucleated cell counts. Produced via immunoSEQ multiplex PCR; TCRdb's table is partial and in-frame only. The V and J calls and clone size come from that table; D and trimming were worked out from the DNA. The data contain approximately 160,000 clones, roughly 93% of them singletons. Recruited during active infection, patients (from Seattle) were subsequently followed longitudinally. The germline gives CDR1 SEHNR, CDR2 FQNEAQ (reference sequence). The CDR3 covers 12 residues. The ends were cut back, 3 bases at V and 6 bases at J, with 9 bases in the middle.

The specimen was peripheral blood. This TCR came from a woman between 55 and 75 years old with COVID-19, enrolled during active disease. The chain recombines TRBV7-9 with TRBJ2-7, with a possible D match to TRBD2 (5 bases). CDR3 sequence: CASSFLGAEQYF. CDR3 DNA sequence: TGTGCCAGCAGCTTTTTGGGAGCCGAGCAGTACTTC.